These 10 T cell receptor beta chains were sequenced from one sample in a study of CD4 T cells in relation to SARS-CoV-2 and coronaviruses. Unexposed donor CD4+ T cells date from about 2011-2018, before the COVID-19 pandemic. The repertoire was sequenced with immunoSEQ multiplex PCR; TCRdb's copy has only in-frame clones and lacks some. The table shows 60,000 to 85,000 clones, with over 90% occurring only once. Specimen: naive CD4+ T cells from PBMCs. Noted subset: naive CD4+ T cells isolated by negative enrichment. The receptors come from a human donor in good health.

The V and J genes are TRBV7-3 and TRBJ2-1, with TRBD1 as a possible D gene (7 bases). V shed 3 bases and J shed 4 bases, with 13 bases lying between them. CDR1 SGHTA and CDR2 FQGTGA come from the germline V gene. CDR3 length equals 15 residues. The CDR3 coding sequence is TGTGCCAGCAGCTTGGGGCAGGGGGGATACAATGAGCAGTTCTTC. It specifies CASSLGQGGYNEQFF. Using reference TRBV7-3 and TRBJ2-1 for the parts outside the CDR3, the full variable domain is GAGVSQTPSNKVTEKGKYVELRCDPISGHTALYWYRQSLGQGPEFLIYFQGTGAADDSGLPNDRFFAVRPEGSVSTLKIQRTERGDSAVYLCASSLGQGGYNEQFFGPGTRLTVL.

V usage is TRBV5-4 and J usage is TRBJ2-2, with 12 bases that match TRBD2. The germline V gene encodes CDR1 SGHNT and CDR2 YYREEE (reference sequence). The CDR3 totals 17 residues. V trimming: 2 bases; J trimming: 0 bases; junction bases outside the gene matches: 2. CDR3 loop: CASSLASGGANTGELFF. CDR3 nucleotide sequence: TGTGCCAGCAGCTTAGCTAGCGGGGGGGCGAACACCGGGGAGCTGTTTTTT. Looking up the rest from reference TRBV5-4 and TRBJ2-2 gives the full variable domain: ETGVTQSPTHLIKTRGQQVTLRCSSQSGHNTVSWYQQALGQGPQFIFQYYREEENGRGNFPPRFSGLQFPNYSSELNVNALELDDSALYLCASSLASGGANTGELFFGEGSRLTVL.

The rearrangement uses TRBV4-1 and TRBJ1-5, with 8 bases matching TRBD1. CDR1 and CDR2 from the germline V gene are MGHRA and YSYEKL. Trimming took 3 bases from V and 6 from J; bases not matched to a gene: 13. This CDR3 has 17 amino acids. In DNA, the CDR3 is TGCGCCAGCAGCCACAGGGCCAGGGGGCGATCCTTTCAGCCCCAGCATTTT. Translating it yields CASSHRARGRSFQPQHF.

The V call is TRBV3-1 (or the pseudogene TRBV3-2), the J call TRBJ1-2; D unresolved. CDR1 is LGHDT and CDR2 is YNNKEL in the germline V gene (reference sequence). The CDR3 totals 14 residues. V lost 1 base to trimming and J lost 6 bases, with 12 bases between them. DNA for the CDR3: TGTGCCAGCAGCCAAGCTCAAGGGAGGGATGGCTACACCTTC. Encoded protein: CASSQAQGRDGYTF.

The CDR3, as DNA: TGTGCCAGCAGCCTCCTCCCTGGGGACACTGAAGCTTTCTTT. This gives the protein CASSLLPGDTEAFF. The chain is built from TRBV14 and TRBJ1-1; D remains ambiguous. Germline CDR1 SGHDN, CDR2 FVKESK. This CDR3 spans 14 amino acids. V was shortened by 4 bases and J by 3 bases, with 12 bases between the two germline ends.

This chain joins TRBV6-6 and TRBJ2-7, with TRBD2 matching over 14 bases. Germline V gene data show CDR1 as MNHNY and CDR2 as SVGAGI (reference sequence). This CDR3 has 16 residues. The V and J ends lost 6 bases and 6 bases, in that order; junction bases with no gene match: 10. The CDR3 reads CASRGLAGAEPSEQYF. CDR3 nucleotides: TGTGCCAGCAGGGGACTAGCGGGGGCCGAACCAAGCGAGCAGTACTTC.

The chain is built from TRBV7-3 and TRBJ2-5; 9 bases align to TRBD2. V gave up 5 bases and J gave up 2 bases; unmatched junction bases: 3. Germline V gene lookup returns CDR1 SGHTA and CDR2 FQGTGA. This CDR3 is 14 amino acids long. The CDR3 protein is CASSASGAQETQYF. Written as DNA, the CDR3 is TGTGCCAGCAGCGCTAGCGGGGCACAAGAGACCCAGTACTTC.

This chain links TRBV5-4 with TRBJ2-5, with 9 positions matching TRBD2. After removal of 0 bases from V and 2 bases from J, the junction contained 11 bases not matched to a gene. CDR1 is SGHNT and CDR2 is YYREEE in the germline V gene (reference sequence). The CDR3 is 18 residues long. CDR3 coding DNA: TGTGCCAGCAGCTTGGGAGTAGCGGGGGTGCAATTACAAGAGACCCAGTACTTC. The encoded protein is CASSLGVAGVQLQETQYF.

The V gene is TRBV7-3, the J gene TRBJ2-1, with TRBD2 identical over 15 bases. The CDR3 is 19 amino acids. Per germline, CDR1 SGHTA and CDR2 FQGTGA. V lost 4 bases and J lost 2; bases outside the gene matches: 9. The CDR3 loop reads CASSSRTSGRDIPYNEQFF. CDR3 bases: TGTGCCAGCAGCTCCAGGACTAGCGGGAGGGACATACCCTACAATGAGCAGTTCTTC.

CDR3 region: CASRRTGGATGANVLTF. The CDR3 DNA sequence: TGCGCCAGCAGGCGGACAGGGGGCGCAACCGGGGCCAACGTCCTGACTTTC. The gene calls are TRBV5-1 and TRBJ2-6, with TRBD1 matching over 11 bases. The CDR3 sequence is 17 residues long. V lost 5 bases, J lost 4 bases, and 8 bases stayed unmatched. In germline, CDR1 is SGHRS, CDR2 YFSETQ.